The T cell receptor (beta chain) described here comes from a study of cytomegalovirus exposure and HLA in healthy donors. Donors sampled were nominally healthy, though unrecorded immune exposures were likely. The study's findings and limits: Productive rates of about 90% or about 30% were seen for most TCR beta V segments in an earlier analysis. CMV serostatus stood as the only immune exposure information on hand.

The V end was cut by 4 bases, the J end by 0 bases, with 9 bases between. The CDR3 length is 14 residues. Germline V gene sequence: CDR1 MNHEY, CDR2 SMNVEV (reference sequence). Concerning this clone itself: No antigen is known for it.

Amplification used 60 Vbeta primers and 13 Jbeta primers. Libraries were prepared by immunoSEQ multiplex PCR; TCRdb keeps only in-frame clonotypes and omits some of them. The table lists about 98,000 clones, roughly two thirds of them singletons. The sequenced sample was PBMCs. The sequence came from a man over 45 in good health and CMV-seronegative. This rearrangement joins TRBV27 to TRBJ1-1, with D maybe TRBD1 (5 bases). The CDR3 region is CASSYQGLNTEAFF. In DNA, the CDR3 is TGTGCCAGCAGTTATCAGGGATTGAACACTGAAGCTTTCTTT.